The 24 T cell receptor beta chains in this list originate from one sample, sequenced in a study of blood T cell repertoires in COVID-19. Measured with immunoSEQ multiplex PCR; TCRdb has only the in-frame clones, and not every one. The sample records hundreds of thousands of clones, 70% to 90% being singletons. Sequences were obtained from peripheral blood. Source of these receptors: a woman aged 25 to 45 with active or convalescent COVID-19.

V usage is TRBV19 and J usage is TRBJ1-2, with 8 bases aligning to TRBD1. This CDR3 has 14 amino acids. Germline V gene sequence: CDR1 LNHDA, CDR2 SQIVND (reference sequence). With 5 bases clipped from V and 4 bases from J, the junction kept 6 bases outside the gene matches. CDR3 DNA: TGTGCCAGTAGTGTACAGGGGGGAAGCTATGGCTACACCTTC. As protein: CASSVQGGSYGYTF.

V usage is TRBV19 and J usage is TRBJ2-7; 12 bases map to TRBD1. V was pared by 4 bases and J by 6 bases, with 13 bases of the junction left unmatched. CDR3 length: 17 residues. The germline CDR1 and CDR2 sequences are LNHDA and SQIVND (reference sequence). The CDR3 reads CASSRRLPGQGASEQYF. CDR3 bases: TGTGCCAGTAGTAGACGCTTACCGGGACAGGGGGCATCCGAGCAGTACTTC. The full variable domain, completed using reference TRBV19 and TRBJ2-7, is DGGITQSPKYLFRKEGQNVTLSCEQNLNHDAMYWYRQDPGQGLRLIYYSQIVNDFQKGDIAEGYSVSREKKESFPLTVTSAQKNPTAFYLCASSRRLPGQGASEQYFGPGTRLTVT.

The table lists this clone with a few counts. The chain links TRBV25-1 to TRBJ1-1; 11 nucleotides agree with TRBD1. Losses at the gene ends were 6 bases for V and 3 bases for J; bases not matched to a gene: 6. Germline CDR1 MGHDK, CDR2 SYGVNS. This CDR3 spans 15 amino acids. The CDR3 loop reads CASRGQGAEDTEAFF. DNA for the CDR3: TGTGCCAGCAGAGGACAGGGGGCTGAGGACACTGAAGCTTTCTTT.

The chain joins TRBV2 to TRBJ2-5; TRBD2 is a possible D gene (5 bases). The germline V gene encodes CDR1 SNHLY and CDR2 FYNNEI. The CDR3 length is 13 residues. V lost 11 bases to trimming and J lost 2 bases, with 15 bases between them. CDR3 loop: CAGYSGIQETQYF. The CDR3 DNA sequence: TGTGCCGGCTATTCGGGAATACAAGAGACCCAGTACTTC.

V is TRBV5-6 and J is TRBJ1-2, with D tentatively TRBD1 (5 bases). V was trimmed by 1 base and J by 8 bases, leaving 18 bases between them. This CDR3 has 15 residues. Germline CDR1 and CDR2: SGHDT and YYEEEE. The CDR3 is CASSLWAGLTWGYTF. DNA for the CDR3: TGTGCCAGCAGCTTGTGGGCAGGGCTGACTTGGGGCTACACCTTC.

The gene calls are TRBV20-1 and TRBJ2-4; the match to TRBD2 covers 7 bases. Germline values: CDR1 DFQATT, CDR2 SNEGSKA (reference sequence). This CDR3 region has 13 residues. Germline trimming cut 3 bases from V and 3 bases from J; bases unmatched to any gene: 2. The CDR3 nucleotides read TGCAGTGCTAGTTCGGGGGGCAAAAACATTCAGTACTTC. Its translation: CSASSGGKNIQYF.

The rearrangement uses TRBV3-1 (or the pseudogene TRBV3-2) and TRBJ2-2, with 11 bases that match TRBD2. This CDR3 spans 19 amino acids. CDR1 and CDR2 (germline): LGHDT, YNNKEL (reference sequence). The J segment lost 0 bases and the V segment lost 6 bases, leaving 12 bases of the junction unmatched. CDR3 region: CASRQRPGLAVSNTGELFF. The CDR3 bases are TGTGCCAGCAGGCAACGCCCGGGACTAGCGGTATCGAACACCGGGGAGCTGTTTTTT.

The chain uses TRBV19 and TRBJ1-3; no clear D gene. From germline, CDR1 is LNHDA and CDR2 SQIVND (reference sequence). Between the trimmed V and J ends, which lost 7 bases and 8 bases, there was a span of 21 bases. This CDR3 comprises 15 residues. The CDR3 loop is CASISNFGYVDTIYF. The CDR3 DNA is TGTGCCAGTATTTCAAATTTCGGTTATGTGGACACCATATATTTT.

V usage is TRBV29-1 and J usage is TRBJ2-3; TRBD1 might be the D (6 bases). V lost 3 bases and J lost 5, with 18 bases in between. CDR1 and CDR2 from the germline V gene are SQVTM and ANQGSEA. The CDR3 is 15 residues long. CDR3 sequence: CSVDTGKGVVDTQYF. The CDR3 coding sequence is TGCAGCGTTGATACCGGGAAGGGGGTCGTAGATACGCAGTATTTT.

This clone has only a few counts. This sequence joins TRBV29-1 and TRBJ1-2; no firm D call. V was shortened by 5 bases and J by 4 bases, with 8 bases between the two germline ends. The CDR3 contains 11 residues. Germline V gene data show CDR1 as SQVTM and CDR2 as ANQGSEA. CDR3 protein: CSVPGIYGYTF. Written as DNA, the CDR3 is TGCAGCGTTCCGGGGATCTATGGCTACACCTTC.

V and J are TRBV7-9 and TRBJ1-1, with D possibly matching TRBD1 (6 bases). CDR1 and CDR2 (germline): SEHNR, FQNEAQ (reference sequence). The CDR3 length is 16 residues. V gave up 1 base and J gave up 12 bases, with 24 bases separating them. The CDR3 DNA is TGTGCCAGCAGCTTAGATTCAGTTTCGTCGACAGGATTAACTTTCTTT. Protein: CASSLDSVSSTGLTFF.

V usage is TRBV5-1 and J usage is TRBJ2-2, with TRBD2 matching over 12 bases. The CDR3 runs to 16 residues. CDR1 and CDR2 from the germline V gene are SGHRS and YFSETQ. The trim removed 2 bases at V and 7 bases at J, leaving 6 bases unmatched. Written as DNA, the CDR3 is TGCGCCAGCAGCTTTCGGACTAGCGGGGATAACGGGGAGCTGTTTTTT. Amino acids: CASSFRTSGDNGELFF. Full variable domain (missing parts from reference TRBV5-1 and TRBJ2-2): KAGVTQTPRYLIKTRGQQVTLSCSPISGHRSVSWYQQTPGQGLQFLFEYFSETQRNKGNFPGRFSGRQFSNSRSEMNVSTLELGDSALYLCASSFRTSGDNGELFFGEGSRLTVL.

The chain employs TRBV5-1 and TRBJ1-1; TRBD1 matches 7 bases. Trimming at V came to 4 bases and at J to 0 bases, leaving 6 bases not matched to a gene. Germline assignment: CDR1 SGHRS and CDR2 YFSETQ. The CDR3 has 15 residues. The CDR3 sequence: CASSGAGTVNTEAFF. CDR3 nucleotide sequence: TGCGCCAGCAGCGGGGCGGGGACAGTGAACACTGAAGCTTTCTTT.

The V and J genes are TRBV5-4 and TRBJ2-5, with 8 bases that match TRBD2. Germline lookup yields CDR1 SGHNT and CDR2 YYREEE (reference sequence). With 7 bases clipped from V and 0 bases from J, the junction kept 11 bases outside the gene matches. The CDR3 spans 16 residues. Here the CDR3 DNA reads TGTGCCAGCTTCCCGTCTGGCGGGGGGTACCAAGAGACCCAGTACTTC. This translates into CASFPSGGGYQETQYF.

The CDR3 protein is CASSIRDRPNYGYTF. In nucleotides, the CDR3 is TGTGCCAGTAGTATCCGGGACAGGCCTAACTATGGCTACACCTTC. This chain connects TRBV19 to TRBJ1-2; 8 bases agree with TRBD1. This CDR3 is 15 amino acids long. Germline V gene sequence: CDR1 LNHDA, CDR2 SQIVND (reference sequence). The V gene end was trimmed by 3 bases and the J gene end by 0 bases; junction bases not matched to a gene: 3.

The chain joins TRBV5-1 to TRBJ1-1; D gene uncertain. The CDR3 spans 14 residues. Germline CDR1 reads SGHRS; CDR2 reads YFSETQ. Trimming stripped 0 bases from V and 0 bases from J, with 6 bases between. The CDR3 bases are TGCGCCAGCAGCTTGGAGCCAATGAACACTGAAGCTTTCTTT. Translated, it gives CASSLEPMNTEAFF.

The chain employs TRBV30 and TRBJ2-1; possibly TRBD2 for D (6 bases). The V end lost 6 bases, the J end lost 7 bases, and 19 bases lay between the germline ends. Germline lookup yields CDR1 GTSNPN and CDR2 SVGIG (reference sequence). The CDR3 spans 14 residues. The CDR3 sequence: CACWGSRGGNEQFF. The CDR3 coding sequence is TGTGCCTGCTGGGGCAGCCGAGGAGGGAATGAGCAGTTCTTC.

The chain has TRBV5-4 and TRBJ1-1, with D perhaps matching TRBD1 (6 bases). Germline CDR1 and CDR2: SGHNT and YYREEE (reference sequence). The ends were cut back, 0 bases at V and 11 bases at J, with 20 bases in the middle. CDR3 size: 15 residues. The CDR3 sequence is CASSLGGLGQNRAFF. In nucleotides, the CDR3 is TGTGCCAGCAGCTTGGGGGGACTAGGACAGAACCGGGCTTTCTTT.

This clone has only a few counts. The V and J genes are TRBV27 and TRBJ2-7; TRBD1 matches at 9 bases. V lost 6 bases and J lost 6; bases outside the gene matches: 6. Per the germline V gene, CDR1 is MNHEY and CDR2 is SMNVEV (reference sequence). The CDR3 contains 13 residues. The CDR3 loop is CASRTGQGIEQYF. The CDR3 DNA reads TGTGCCAGCAGGACCGGACAGGGGATCGAGCAGTACTTC.

The chain has TRBV10-3 and TRBJ2-3; 7 positions match TRBD2. The CDR3 runs to 17 residues. The germline gives CDR1 ENHRY, CDR2 SYGVKD. V lost 0 bases and J lost 3; bases outside the gene matches: 9. CDR3 DNA sequence: TGTGCCATCAGTGAGTCGAATGGCGGGAGTGGGACAGATACGCAGTATTTT. Translating it yields CAISESNGGSGTDTQYF.

This chain joins TRBV13 and TRBJ2-1; TRBD1 aligns across 8 bases. Germline V lookup: CDR1 PRHDT, CDR2 FYEKMQ (reference sequence). With V trimmed by 5 bases and J by 6 bases, 9 bases remained unmatched. CDR3 length equals 15 residues. CDR3 coding DNA: TGTGCCAGCAGCATGGGTCAGGGGGCAGGCAATGAGCAGTTCTTC. This codes for CASSMGQGAGNEQFF.

The CDR3 DNA follows: TGTGCCAGCAGCGCGACAGGGGCCGGAAACACCATATATTTT. This gives the protein CASSATGAGNTIYF. V is TRBV9 and J is TRBJ1-3, with 8 bases matching TRBD1. The germline gives CDR1 SGDLS, CDR2 YYNGEE. V shed 3 bases and J 4 bases; nucleotides not matched to a gene: 3. This CDR3 is 14 amino acids long.

The chain has TRBV6-5 and TRBJ2-1, with 9 positions matching TRBD2. J lost 5 bases, V lost 1 base, and 6 bases had no gene match. The germline V gene encodes CDR1 MNHEY and CDR2 SVGAGI. This CDR3 region has 16 residues. The CDR3 coding sequence is TGTGCCAGCAGTTACTTTGGCGGGAGGGCCCACAATGAGCAGTTCTTC. Residues: CASSYFGGRAHNEQFF.

V usage is TRBV29-1 and J usage is TRBJ1-1; D is ambiguous. Trimming took 4 bases from V and 1 from J, leaving 13 bases between them. CDR3 length equals 14 residues. CDR1 and CDR2 from the germline V gene are SQVTM and ANQGSEA. For the CDR3, the DNA is TGCAGCGTTGGCCCAAATAGTAGGAACACTGAAGCTTTCTTT. As protein: CSVGPNSRNTEAFF.